Listed here are 17 T cell receptor beta chains from one sample, sequenced in a study of blood T cell repertoires in COVID-19. Some clones are missing from TCRdb's copy, which holds only in-frame ones; the method was immunoSEQ multiplex PCR. Of under 250,000 clones listed, roughly 82% are singletons. The specimen sequenced was peripheral blood. The receptor source for this set is a woman in her sixties or seventies with acute or convalescent COVID-19.

The J gene is TRBJ2-7, the V gene TRBV10-3, with 11 bases fitting TRBD1. The CDR3 extends over 14 amino acids. After removal of 4 bases from V and 7 bases from J, the junction contained 6 bases not matched to a gene. Per the germline V gene, CDR1 is ENHRY and CDR2 is SYGVKD. The CDR3 protein is CAISVDRGQGEQYF. The CDR3 nucleotides read TGTGCCATCAGTGTGGACAGGGGGCAGGGGGAGCAGTACTTC.

In its sample, this clone was seen once. The J gene is TRBJ2-1, the V gene TRBV28, with D perhaps TRBD2 (6 bases). The CDR3 sequence is 14 residues long. V was cut by 7 bases and J by 2 bases, with 12 bases left in between. Germline V lookup: CDR1 MDHEN, CDR2 SYDVKM. The DNA for the CDR3 is TGTGCCAGCACAGAGGGGACTCCCTACAATGAGCAGTTCTTC. It translates to CASTEGTPYNEQFF. Variable domain in full (rest from reference TRBV28 and TRBJ2-1): DVKVTQSSRYLVKRTGEKVFLECVQDMDHENMFWYRQDPGLGLRLIYFSYDVKMKEKGDIPEGYSVSREKKERFSLILESASTNQTSMYLCASTEGTPYNEQFFGPGTRLTVL.

The chain employs TRBV2 and TRBJ2-1; 12 nucleotides line up with TRBD2. With 5 bases clipped from V and 2 bases from J, the junction kept 1 base outside the gene matches. This CDR3 comprises 15 residues. CDR1 is SNHLY and CDR2 is FYNNEI in the germline V gene. The CDR3 bases are TGTGCCAGCAGTCCTAGCGGGGGGGCCTACAATGAGCAGTTCTTC. Its protein product is CASSPSGGAYNEQFF.

CDR3 sequence reads: CASSQPPGTGNEKLFF. In DNA form, the CDR3 reads TGTGCCAGCAGCCAACCTCCCGGCACGGGAAATGAAAAACTGTTTTTT. This rearrangement joins TRBV4-2 to TRBJ1-4; D is unclear. Germline CDR1 LGHNA, CDR2 YNFKEQ. The CDR3 totals 16 residues. Between the trimmed V and J ends, which lost 2 bases and 5 bases, there was a span of 15 bases.

V usage is TRBV18 and J usage is TRBJ1-2; D is possibly TRBD1 (5 bases). Looked up from germline, CDR1 is KGHSH and CDR2 is LQKENI. This CDR3 is 15 amino acids long. Trimming stripped 4 bases from V and 2 bases from J, with 14 bases between. The CDR3 DNA follows: TGTGCCAGCTCACGGACACAGGACCGCAACTATGGCTACACCTTC. It specifies CASSRTQDRNYGYTF.

CDR3 nucleotide sequence: TGCGCCAGCAGCTTGGGCGTCGGGGGAGGGCAGCCCCAGCATTTT. Encoded protein: CASSLGVGGGQPQHF. The chain carries TRBV5-1 and TRBJ1-5, with D tentatively TRBD1 (5 bases). V was clipped by 0 bases and J by 7 bases, with 14 bases between them. Germline V CDR1 and CDR2: SGHRS, YFSETQ. The CDR3 has 15 amino acids.

The rearrangement uses TRBV7-9 and TRBJ1-2; D unresolved. Germline V gives CDR1 SEHNR, CDR2 FQNEAQ (reference sequence). Between the trimmed V and J ends, which lost 2 bases and 6 bases, there was a span of 16 bases. The CDR3 extends over 15 amino acids. This chain's CDR3 is CASSLSDGSGNGYTF. In DNA form, the CDR3 reads TGTGCCAGCAGCTTATCAGACGGCTCGGGGAATGGCTACACCTTC.

V usage is TRBV7-9 and J usage is TRBJ2-7; D possibly corresponds to TRBD1 (5 bases). Germline-derived CDR1 and CDR2 are SEHNR and FQNEAQ (reference sequence). V shed 3 bases and J shed 3 bases, with 9 bases lying between them. The CDR3 covers 13 residues. The CDR3 loop is CASSLSQGYEQYF. As DNA, the CDR3 is TGTGCCAGCAGCTTGTCTCAGGGCTACGAGCAGTACTTC.

The chain uses TRBV4-1 and TRBJ1-4; 7 bases agree with TRBD1. Germline lookup yields CDR1 MGHRA and CDR2 YSYEKL. V lost 3 bases to trimming and J lost 4 bases; unmatched junction nucleotides: 8. The CDR3 covers 16 residues. CDR3 in amino acids: CASSHLPGQSNEKLFF. The CDR3 coding sequence is TGCGCCAGCAGCCATCTCCCGGGACAGAGTAATGAAAAACTGTTTTTT.

This chain joins TRBV19 and TRBJ2-3, with D possibly being TRBD2 (5 bases). The CDR3 consists of 16 residues. V lost 5 bases, J lost 1 base, and 16 bases lay in between. Germline V gene data show CDR1 as LNHDA and CDR2 as SQIVND (reference sequence). The CDR3 sequence: CASSPRTGRGTDTQYF. CDR3 nucleotide sequence: TGTGCCAGTAGTCCACGGACCGGGCGGGGCACAGATACGCAGTATTTT.

This chain uses TRBV4-2 with TRBJ2-6; D is ambiguous. In germline, CDR1 is LGHNA, CDR2 YNFKEQ. Trimming left V 5 bases short and J 1 base short, with 15 bases between. CDR3 length: 17 amino acids. CDR3 residues: CASSTRPTGSGANVLTF. CDR3 sequence (DNA): TGTGCCAGCAGCACTCGGCCAACGGGTTCTGGGGCCAACGTCCTGACTTTC.

This clone was counted once. The chain couples TRBV9 to TRBJ1-1, with TRBD1 identical over 7 bases. Germline assignment: CDR1 SGDLS and CDR2 YYNGEE. This CDR3 spans 17 amino acids. Trimming cost V 4 bases and J 1 base; bases outside gene matches: 13. CDR3 sequence (DNA): TGTGCCAGCAGCTCCCTCCCTTCACAGGGGCGGAACACTGAAGCTTTCTTT. Translation gives CASSSLPSQGRNTEAFF.

J is TRBJ2-5 and V is TRBV5-6; D might be TRBD1 (5 bases). The CDR3 covers 15 residues. Germline V gene sequence: CDR1 SGHDT, CDR2 YYEEEE. Trimming shortened V by 3 bases and J by 4 bases, and 16 bases separated the two germline ends. The CDR3: CASSSPHQGRETQYF. The DNA for the CDR3 is TGTGCCAGCAGCTCCCCCCACCAGGGAAGAGAGACCCAGTACTTC.

CDR3 region: CASSLNIGQGPNSPLHF. The CDR3 nucleotides are TGCGCCAGCAGCTTAAATATTGGGCAGGGGCCGAATTCACCCCTCCACTTT. The chain carries TRBV5-1 and TRBJ1-6, with D possibly matching TRBD1 (6 bases). CDR3 length equals 17 residues. Trimming shortened V by 2 bases and J by 7 bases, and 19 bases separated the two germline ends. The germline V gene encodes CDR1 SGHRS and CDR2 YFSETQ. The full variable domain, in which reference TRBV5-1 and TRBJ1-6 provide the parts outside the CDR3, is KAGVTQTPRYLIKTRGQQVTLSCSPISGHRSVSWYQQTPGQGLQFLFEYFSETQRNKGNFPGRFSGRQFSNSRSEMNVSTLELGDSALYLCASSLNIGQGPNSPLHFGNGTRLTVT.

The chain combines TRBV6-5 with TRBJ1-2; D not certain. The germline V gene has CDR1 MNHEY and CDR2 SVGAGI. V gave up 7 bases and J gave up 3 bases, with 9 bases separating them. The CDR3 is made up of 12 amino acids. The CDR3 sequence is CASTLGDYGYTF. In nucleotides, the CDR3 is TGTGCCAGCACCCTCGGGGACTATGGCTACACCTTC.

This rearrangement joins TRBV12-3 or TRBV12-4 to TRBJ1-1, with 8 nucleotides matching TRBD1. The CDR3 consists of 13 residues. Unmatched junction bases numbered 8, after V lost 9 bases and J lost 5 bases. CDR3 sequence reads: CASYLQGGTEAFF. CDR3 in DNA: TGTGCCAGTTACTTACAGGGGGGGACTGAAGCTTTCTTT.

This rearrangement joins TRBV29-1 to TRBJ1-5; D is undetermined. The CDR3 runs 14 residues. V lost 4 bases, J lost 6 bases, and 16 bases lay in between. Germline lookup yields CDR1 SQVTM and CDR2 ANQGSEA. The CDR3 DNA sequence: TGCAGCGTTGGGCGGGGAGGCAACGGTCAGCCCCAGCATTTT. The encoded protein is CSVGRGGNGQPQHF.